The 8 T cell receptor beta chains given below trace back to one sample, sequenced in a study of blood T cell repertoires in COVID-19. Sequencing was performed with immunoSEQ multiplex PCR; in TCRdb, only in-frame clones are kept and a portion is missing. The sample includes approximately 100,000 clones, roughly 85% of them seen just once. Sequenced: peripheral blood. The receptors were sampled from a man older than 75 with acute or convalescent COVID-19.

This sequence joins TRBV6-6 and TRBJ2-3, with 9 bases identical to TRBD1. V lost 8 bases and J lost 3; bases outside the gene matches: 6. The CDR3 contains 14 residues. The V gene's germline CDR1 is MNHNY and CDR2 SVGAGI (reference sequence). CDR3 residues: CASDGTGKTDTQYF. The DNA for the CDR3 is TGTGCCAGCGATGGGACAGGGAAAACAGATACGCAGTATTTT.

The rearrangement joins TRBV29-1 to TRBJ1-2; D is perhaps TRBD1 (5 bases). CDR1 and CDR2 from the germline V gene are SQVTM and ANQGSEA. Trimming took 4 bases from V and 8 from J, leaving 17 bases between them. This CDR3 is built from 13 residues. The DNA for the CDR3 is TGCAGCGTTGGGCAGGGTAGGGGTAGGGGCTACACCTTC. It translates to CSVGQGRGRGYTF.

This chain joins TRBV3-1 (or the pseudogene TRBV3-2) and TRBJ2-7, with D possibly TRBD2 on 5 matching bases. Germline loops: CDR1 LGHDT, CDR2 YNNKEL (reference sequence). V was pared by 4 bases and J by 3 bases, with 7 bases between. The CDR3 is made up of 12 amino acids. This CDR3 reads CASSPGDYEQYF. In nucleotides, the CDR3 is TGTGCCAGCAGCCCCGGGGACTACGAGCAGTACTTC.

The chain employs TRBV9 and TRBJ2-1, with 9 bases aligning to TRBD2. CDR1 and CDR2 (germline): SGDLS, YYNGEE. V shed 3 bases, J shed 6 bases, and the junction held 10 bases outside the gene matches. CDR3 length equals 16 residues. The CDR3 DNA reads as TGTGCCAGCAGCGCATATAGCGGGAGAATAGTCAATGAGCAGTTCTTC. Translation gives CASSAYSGRIVNEQFF.

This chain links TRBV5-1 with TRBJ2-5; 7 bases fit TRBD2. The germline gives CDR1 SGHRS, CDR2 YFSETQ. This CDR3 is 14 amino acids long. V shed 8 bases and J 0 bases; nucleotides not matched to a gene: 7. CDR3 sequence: CASSASGDQETQYF. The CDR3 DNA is TGCGCCAGTTCGGCTAGCGGCGACCAAGAGACCCAGTACTTC.

The CDR3 DNA sequence: TGTGCCAGCAGCACGTCCACTAGCAGCTACGGAGATACGCAGTATTTT. Its translation is CASSTSTSSYGDTQYF. V gene TRBV7-8 combines with J gene TRBJ2-3, with D possibly being TRBD2 (6 bases). The CDR3 is made up of 16 amino acids. Germline-derived CDR1 and CDR2 are SGHVS and FQNEAQ. The V end lost 5 bases, the J end lost 5 bases, and 20 bases lay between the germline ends.

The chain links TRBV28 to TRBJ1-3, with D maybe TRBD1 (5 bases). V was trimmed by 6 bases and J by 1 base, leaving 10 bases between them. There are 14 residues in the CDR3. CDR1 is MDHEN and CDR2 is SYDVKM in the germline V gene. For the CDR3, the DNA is TGTGCCAGCAGCTCCGGGGGATCTGGAAACACCATATATTTT. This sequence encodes CASSSGGSGNTIYF.

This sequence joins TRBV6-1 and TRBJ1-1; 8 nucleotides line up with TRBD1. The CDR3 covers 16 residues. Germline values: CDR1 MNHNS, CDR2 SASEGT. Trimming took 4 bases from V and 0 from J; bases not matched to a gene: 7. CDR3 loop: CASSGRGQAMNTEAFF. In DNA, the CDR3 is TGTGCCAGCAGTGGGAGGGGACAGGCCATGAACACTGAAGCTTTCTTT.